The present TCR beta chain was sequenced within a study of cytomegalovirus exposure and HLA in healthy donors. This clone has more than one count but fewer than ten. Antigen: not known. PCR used 60 Vbeta primers and 13 Jbeta primers. The data were produced by immunoSEQ multiplex PCR, yet TCRdb's version contains in-frame clones alone and is incomplete. The table includes some 150,000 clones, 55% to 70% detected once. CDR1 and CDR2 from the germline V gene are MNHNS and SASEGT. V gave up 4 bases and J gave up 6 bases; unmatched junction bases: 5. The CDR3 sequence is 13 residues long. Points from the study as a whole: Other equally common chains were less clonally expanded than HLA-associated TCR beta chains, a later analysis showed.

The sequenced material came from PBMCs. The chain combines TRBV6-1 with TRBJ2-5, with 7 bases identical to TRBD1. The receptor was derived from an older woman in good health and CMV-seropositive. The CDR3 spells CASSGNRGQTQYF. In DNA form, the CDR3 reads TGTGCCAGCAGTGGAAACAGGGGCCAGACCCAGTACTTC.